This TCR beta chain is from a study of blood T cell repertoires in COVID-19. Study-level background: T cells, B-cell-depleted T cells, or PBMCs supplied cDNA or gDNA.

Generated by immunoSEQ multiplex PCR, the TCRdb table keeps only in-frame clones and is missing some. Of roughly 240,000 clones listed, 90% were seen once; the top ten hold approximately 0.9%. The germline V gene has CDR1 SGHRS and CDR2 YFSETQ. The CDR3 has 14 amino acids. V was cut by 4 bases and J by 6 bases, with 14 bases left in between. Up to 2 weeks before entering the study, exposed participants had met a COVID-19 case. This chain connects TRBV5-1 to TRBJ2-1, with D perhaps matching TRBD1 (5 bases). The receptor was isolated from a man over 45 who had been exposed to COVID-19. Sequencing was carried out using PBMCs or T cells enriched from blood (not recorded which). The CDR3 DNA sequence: TGCGCCAGCAGCCAGGACACGCAACCCAATGAGCAGTTCTTC. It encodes CASSQDTQPNEQFF.